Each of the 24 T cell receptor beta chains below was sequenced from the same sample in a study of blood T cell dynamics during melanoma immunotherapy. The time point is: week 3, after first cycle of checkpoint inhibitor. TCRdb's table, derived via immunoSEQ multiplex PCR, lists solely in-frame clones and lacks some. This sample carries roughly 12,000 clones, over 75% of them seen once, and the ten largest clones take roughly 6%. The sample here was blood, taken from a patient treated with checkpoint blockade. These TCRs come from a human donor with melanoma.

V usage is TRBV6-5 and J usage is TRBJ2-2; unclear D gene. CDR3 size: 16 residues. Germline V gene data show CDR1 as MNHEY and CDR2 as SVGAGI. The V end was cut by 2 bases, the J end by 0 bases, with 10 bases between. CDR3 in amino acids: CASSYGLSANTGELFF. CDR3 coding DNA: TGTGCCAGCAGTTACGGGTTGTCCGCGAACACCGGGGAGCTGTTTTTT.

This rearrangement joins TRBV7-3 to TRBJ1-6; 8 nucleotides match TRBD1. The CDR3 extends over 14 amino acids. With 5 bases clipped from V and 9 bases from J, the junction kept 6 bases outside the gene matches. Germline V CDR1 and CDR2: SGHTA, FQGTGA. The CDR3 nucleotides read TGTGCCAGCAGCCGACAGGGGTGGGGTTCACCCCTCCACTTT. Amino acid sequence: CASSRQGWGSPLHF.

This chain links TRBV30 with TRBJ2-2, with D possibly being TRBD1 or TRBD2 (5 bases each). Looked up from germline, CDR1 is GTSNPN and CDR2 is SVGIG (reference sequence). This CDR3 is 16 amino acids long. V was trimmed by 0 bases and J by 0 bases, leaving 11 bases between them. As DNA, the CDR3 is TGTGCCTGGAGTGTACAGAGGGGCTCGAACACCGGGGAGCTGTTTTTT. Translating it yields CAWSVQRGSNTGELFF. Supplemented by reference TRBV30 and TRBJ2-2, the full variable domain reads SQTIHQWPATLVQPVGSPLSLECTVEGTSNPNLYWYRQAAGRGLQLLFYSVGIGQISSEVPQNLSASRPQDRQFILSSKKLLLSDSGFYLCAWSVQRGSNTGELFFGEGSRLTVL.

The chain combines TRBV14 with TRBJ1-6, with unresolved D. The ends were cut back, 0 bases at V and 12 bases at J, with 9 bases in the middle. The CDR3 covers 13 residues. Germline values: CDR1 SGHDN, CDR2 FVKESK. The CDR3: CASSQESRLPLHF. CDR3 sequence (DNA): TGTGCCAGCAGCCAAGAGAGTCGTCTACCCCTCCACTTT.

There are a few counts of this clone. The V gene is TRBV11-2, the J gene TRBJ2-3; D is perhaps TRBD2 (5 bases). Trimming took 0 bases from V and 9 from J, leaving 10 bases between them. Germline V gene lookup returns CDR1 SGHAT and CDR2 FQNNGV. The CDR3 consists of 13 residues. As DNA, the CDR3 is TGTGCCAGCAGCTTAGAGAACTCGGGGACGCAGTATTTT. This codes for CASSLENSGTQYF.

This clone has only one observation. The CDR3 DNA reads TGTGCCAGCTCACCGGACAGGCAAGGTGGCTACACCTTC. Translation gives CASSPDRQGGYTF. This chain joins TRBV18 and TRBJ1-2; TRBD1 matches at 7 bases. CDR3 length: 13 amino acids. Germline V lookup: CDR1 KGHSH, CDR2 LQKENI. V shed 3 bases and J 7 bases; nucleotides not matched to a gene: 5.

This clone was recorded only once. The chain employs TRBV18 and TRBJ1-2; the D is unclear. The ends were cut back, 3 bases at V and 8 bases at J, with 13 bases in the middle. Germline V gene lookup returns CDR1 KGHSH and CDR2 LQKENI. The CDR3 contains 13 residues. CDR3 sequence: CASSPNSSGGYTF. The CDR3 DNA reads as TGTGCCAGCTCACCTAATAGCTCTGGGGGCTACACCTTC.

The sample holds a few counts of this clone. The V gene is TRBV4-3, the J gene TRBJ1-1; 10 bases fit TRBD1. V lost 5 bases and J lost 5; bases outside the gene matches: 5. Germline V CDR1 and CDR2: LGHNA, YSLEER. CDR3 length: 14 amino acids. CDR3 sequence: CASSAGTGVTEAFF. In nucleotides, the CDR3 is TGCGCCAGCAGCGCTGGGACAGGGGTTACTGAAGCTTTCTTT.

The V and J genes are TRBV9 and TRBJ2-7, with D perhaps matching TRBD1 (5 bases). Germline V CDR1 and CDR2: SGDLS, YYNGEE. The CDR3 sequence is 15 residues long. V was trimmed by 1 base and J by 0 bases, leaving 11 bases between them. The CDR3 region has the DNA TGTGCCAGCAGCGTAACGCAGGGTAGCTCCTACGAGCAGTACTTC. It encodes CASSVTQGSSYEQYF.

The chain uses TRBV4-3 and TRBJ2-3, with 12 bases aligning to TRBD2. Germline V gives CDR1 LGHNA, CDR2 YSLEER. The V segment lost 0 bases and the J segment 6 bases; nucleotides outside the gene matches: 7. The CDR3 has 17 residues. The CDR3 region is CASSQDIGTSGWDTQYF. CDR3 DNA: TGCGCCAGCAGCCAAGATATAGGGACTAGCGGGTGGGATACGCAGTATTTT.

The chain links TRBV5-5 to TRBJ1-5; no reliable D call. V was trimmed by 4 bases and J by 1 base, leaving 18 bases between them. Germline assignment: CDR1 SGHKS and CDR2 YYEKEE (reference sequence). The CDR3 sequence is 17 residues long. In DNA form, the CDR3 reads TGTGCCAGCAGCGGTACCGGGTCCCGAAGGAGCAATCAGCCCCAGCATTTT. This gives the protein CASSGTGSRRSNQPQHF.

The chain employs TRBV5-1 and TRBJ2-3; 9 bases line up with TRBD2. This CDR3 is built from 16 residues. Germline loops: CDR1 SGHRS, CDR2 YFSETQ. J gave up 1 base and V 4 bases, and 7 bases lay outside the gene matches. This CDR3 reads CASSLGASGGTDTQYF. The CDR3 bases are TGCGCCAGCAGCCTTGGGGCTAGCGGGGGCACAGATACGCAGTATTTT.

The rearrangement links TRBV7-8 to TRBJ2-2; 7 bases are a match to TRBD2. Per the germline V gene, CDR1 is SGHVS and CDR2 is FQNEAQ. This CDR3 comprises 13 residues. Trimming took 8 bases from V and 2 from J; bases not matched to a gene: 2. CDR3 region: CASAGVNTGELFF. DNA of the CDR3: TGTGCCAGCGCGGGAGTTAACACCGGGGAGCTGTTTTTT.

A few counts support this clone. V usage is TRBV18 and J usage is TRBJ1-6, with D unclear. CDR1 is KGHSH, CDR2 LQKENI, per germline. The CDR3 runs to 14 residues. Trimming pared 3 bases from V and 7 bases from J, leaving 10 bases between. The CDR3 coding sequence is TGTGCCAGCTCACCGGGAGGATCCAATTCACCCCTCCACTTT. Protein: CASSPGGSNSPLHF.

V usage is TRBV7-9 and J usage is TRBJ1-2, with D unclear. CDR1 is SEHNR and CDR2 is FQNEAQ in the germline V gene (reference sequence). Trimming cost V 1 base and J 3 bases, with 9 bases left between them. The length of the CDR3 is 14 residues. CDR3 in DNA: TGTGCCAGCAGCTTAGGGGGAATGGACTATGGCTACACCTTC. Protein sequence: CASSLGGMDYGYTF. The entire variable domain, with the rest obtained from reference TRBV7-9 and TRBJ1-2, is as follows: DTGVSQNPRHKITKRGQNVTFRCDPISEHNRLYWYRQTLGQGPEFLTYFQNEAQLEKSRLLSDRFSAERPKGSFSTLEIQRTEQGDSAMYLCASSLGGMDYGYTFGSGTRLTVV.

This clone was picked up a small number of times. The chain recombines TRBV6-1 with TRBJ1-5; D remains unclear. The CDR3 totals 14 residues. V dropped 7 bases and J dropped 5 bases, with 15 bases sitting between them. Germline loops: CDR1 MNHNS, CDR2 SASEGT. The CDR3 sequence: CASTPLSGDQPQHF. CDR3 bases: TGTGCCAGCACCCCTTTGAGCGGGGATCAGCCCCAGCATTTT.

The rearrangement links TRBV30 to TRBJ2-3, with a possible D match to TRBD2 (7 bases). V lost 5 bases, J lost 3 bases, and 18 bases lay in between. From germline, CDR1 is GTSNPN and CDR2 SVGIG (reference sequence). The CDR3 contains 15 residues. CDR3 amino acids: CAWDKWGGPTDTQYF. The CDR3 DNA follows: TGTGCCTGGGATAAGTGGGGGGGGCCAACAGATACGCAGTATTTT.

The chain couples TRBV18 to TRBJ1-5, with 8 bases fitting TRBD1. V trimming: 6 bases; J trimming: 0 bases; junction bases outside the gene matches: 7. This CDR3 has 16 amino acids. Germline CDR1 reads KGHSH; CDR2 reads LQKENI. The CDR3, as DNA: TGTGCCAGCTCCGCCGGGACAGGAGTTAGCAATCAGCCCCAGCATTTT. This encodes CASSAGTGVSNQPQHF.

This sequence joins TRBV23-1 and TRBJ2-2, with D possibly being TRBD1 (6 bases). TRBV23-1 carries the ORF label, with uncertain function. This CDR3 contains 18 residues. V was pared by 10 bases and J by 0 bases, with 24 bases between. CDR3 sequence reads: CANPVAGGTFTNTGELFF. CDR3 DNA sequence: TGCGCCAACCCCGTGGCTGGGGGCACCTTCACGAACACCGGGGAGCTGTTTTTT.

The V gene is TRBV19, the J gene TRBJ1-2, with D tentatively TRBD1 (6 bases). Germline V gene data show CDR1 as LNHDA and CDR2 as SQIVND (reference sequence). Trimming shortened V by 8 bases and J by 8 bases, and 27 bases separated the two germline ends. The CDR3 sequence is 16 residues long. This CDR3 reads CASLTRTAGGRGGYTF. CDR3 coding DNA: TGTGCCAGTCTGACTCGGACGGCGGGGGGCAGGGGAGGCTACACCTTC. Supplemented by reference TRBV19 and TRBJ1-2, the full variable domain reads DGGITQSPKYLFRKEGQNVTLSCEQNLNHDAMYWYRQDPGQGLRLIYYSQIVNDFQKGDIAEGYSVSREKKESFPLTVTSAQKNPTAFYLCASLTRTAGGRGGYTFGSGTRLTVV.

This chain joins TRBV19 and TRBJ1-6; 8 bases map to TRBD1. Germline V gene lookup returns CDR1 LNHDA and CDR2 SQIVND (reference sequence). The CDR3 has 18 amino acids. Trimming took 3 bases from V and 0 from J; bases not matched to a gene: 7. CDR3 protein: CASSMTGQVSSYNSPLHF. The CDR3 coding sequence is TGTGCCAGTAGTATGACGGGACAGGTTAGCTCCTATAATTCACCCCTCCACTTT.

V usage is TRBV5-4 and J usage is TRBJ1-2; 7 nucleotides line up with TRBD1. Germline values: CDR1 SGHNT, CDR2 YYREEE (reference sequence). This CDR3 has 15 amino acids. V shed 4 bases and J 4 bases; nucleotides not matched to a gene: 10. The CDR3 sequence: CASSPSGTASYGYTF. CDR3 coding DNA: TGTGCCAGCAGCCCCTCCGGGACAGCAAGCTATGGCTACACCTTC.

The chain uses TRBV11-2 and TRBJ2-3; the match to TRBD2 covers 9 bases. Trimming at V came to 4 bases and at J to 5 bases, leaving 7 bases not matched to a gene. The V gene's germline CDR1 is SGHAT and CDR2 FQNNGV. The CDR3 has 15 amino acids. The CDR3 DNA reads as TGTGCCAGCAGCTCACCGGGACTAGCAGGAGATACGCAGTATTTT. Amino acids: CASSSPGLAGDTQYF.

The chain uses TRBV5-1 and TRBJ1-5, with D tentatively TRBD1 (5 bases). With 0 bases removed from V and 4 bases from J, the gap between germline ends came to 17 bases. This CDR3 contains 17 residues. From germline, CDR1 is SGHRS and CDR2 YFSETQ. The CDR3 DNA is TGCGCCAGCAGCTTGGGTCCGGGTGGGGCAGAAAATCAGCCCCAGCATTTT. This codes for CASSLGPGGAENQPQHF.